This TCR beta chain is drawn from a study of blood T cell repertoires in COVID-19. Germline assignment: CDR1 LGHNT and CDR2 FRNRAP. V lost 4 bases to trimming and J lost 7 bases; unmatched junction nucleotides: 4. The CDR3 length is 15 residues. Clones were sequenced by immunoSEQ multiplex PCR, and TCRdb holds only the in-frame ones, with some missing. The sample has 150,000 to 200,000 clones; roughly 84% are singletons. The sequence was obtained from a man aged 65 to 79 who had been exposed to COVID-19. The chain carries TRBV12-5 and TRBJ1-4; TRBD1 aligns across 12 bases. The material sequenced was PBMCs or T cells enriched from blood (not recorded which). CDR3: CASGSGDRGPEKLFF. The DNA for the CDR3 is TGTGCTAGTGGTTCGGGGGACAGGGGGCCTGAAAAACTGTTTTTT.